Listed below are T cell receptor beta chains from one sample, sequenced in a study of blood T cell repertoires in COVID-19. TCRdb keeps only in-frame clones here, not all; method: immunoSEQ multiplex PCR. The table shows about 74,000 clones, with just over 85% occurring only once. Material for sequencing was peripheral blood. Receptors originate from a woman aged 80 or over with active or convalescent COVID-19. Each CDR3 is given with its conserved first and last residue. D genes are given only for firm matches. Expanded clones are given a class, and other clones once, few, many or no size at all.

d_gene,v_gene,j_gene,abundance,CDR3aa,CDR3nt
TRBD1,TRBV5-1,TRBJ2-3,-,CASSDRTGKDTQYF,TGCGCCAGCAGCGACAGGACAGGGAAAGATACGCAGTATTTT
-,TRBV6-5,TRBJ1-5,-,CASSTTGINQPQHF,TGTGCCAGCAGTACTACAGGGATCAATCAGCCCCAGCATTTT
-,TRBV4-2,TRBJ2-1,-,CASSQARGGAVNEQFF,TGTGCCAGCAGCCAAGCACGTGGGGGGGCTGTCAATGAGCAGTTCTTC
-,TRBV7-2,TRBJ1-5,-,CASSLAVVNQPQHF,TGTGCCAGCAGCTTGGCCGTCGTAAATCAGCCCCAGCATTTT
-,TRBV12-5,TRBJ1-5,-,CASGPSRNQPQHF,TGTGCTAGTGGTCCGTCTCGCAATCAGCCCCAGCATTTT
TRBD2,TRBV10-2,TRBJ2-1,-,CASSDPGLADPEQFF,TGCGCCAGCTCTGACCCGGGACTAGCGGATCCTGAGCAGTTCTTC
-,TRBV5-5,TRBJ1-1,once,CASSWGHDTEAFF,TGTGCCAGCAGCTGGGGGCACGACACTGAAGCTTTCTTT
-,TRBV4-3,TRBJ1-2,once,CASSQGGGYTF,TGCGCCAGCAGCCAAGGGGGCGGCTACACCTTC
TRBD1,TRBV7-9,TRBJ2-5,-,CASPPPGQAPLEETQYF,TGTGCCAGTCCGCCTCCGGGACAGGCGCCGCTTGAAGAGACCCAGTACTTC
-,TRBV19,TRBJ2-7,-,CASSSGLYEQYF,TGTGCCAGTAGTTCAGGACTCTACGAGCAGTACTTC
-,TRBV7-9,TRBJ1-1,-,CASSLDGINTEAFF,TGTGCCAGCAGCTTAGACGGGATAAACACTGAAGCTTTCTTT
TRBD1,TRBV28,TRBJ1-6,-,CASSLTGTGLFYSPLHF,TGTGCCAGCAGTTTAACCGGGACAGGGTTGTTTTATTCACCCCTCCACTTT
-,TRBV6-6,TRBJ1-5,-,CASSRGVTGAGGNQPQHF,TGTGCCAGCAGTCGGGGTGTAACGGGGGCGGGGGGCAATCAGCCCCAGCATTTT
-,TRBV29-1,TRBJ2-3,-,CSVEWRGTDTQYF,TGCAGCGTTGAATGGCGGGGCACAGATACGCAGTATTTT
-,TRBV29-1,TRBJ2-5,once,CSVLSTELGTQYF,TGCAGCGTTTTGAGTACAGAATTGGGGACCCAGTACTTC
TRBD1,TRBV7-3,TRBJ1-1,-,CASSSGQASLGTEAFF,TGTGCCAGCAGCTCGGGACAGGCCTCTCTGGGGACTGAAGCTTTCTTT
-,TRBV7-2,TRBJ2-1,once,CASSPGQNNEQFF,TGTGCCAGCAGCCCCGGACAGAACAATGAGCAGTTCTTC
TRBD1,TRBV29-1,TRBJ2-5,-,CSVKITGGPTQYF,TGCAGCGTCAAAATCACAGGGGGTCCGACCCAGTACTTC
-,TRBV19,TRBJ1-1,-,CASSTLTSLNTEAFF,TGTGCCAGTAGTACCCTGACATCTTTGAACACTGAAGCTTTCTTT
-,TRBV4-2,TRBJ1-1,-,CASTASEGEWGPMNTEAFF,TGTGCCAGCACCGCATCCGAGGGGGAATGGGGCCCGATGAACACTGAAGCTTTCTTT
-,TRBV5-1,TRBJ1-5,-,CASSLGSGGEQPQHF,TGCGCCAGCAGCTTGGGTTCCGGGGGGGAGCAGCCCCAGCATTTT
TRBD1,TRBV6-5,TRBJ2-7,-,CASRPTGGISYEQYF,TGTGCCAGCAGACCTACAGGGGGCATATCTTACGAGCAGTACTTC
TRBD1,TRBV7-9,TRBJ1-1,once,CASSLQGTGATEAFF,TGTGCCAGCAGCTTACAGGGCACAGGGGCCACTGAAGCTTTCTTT
TRBD2,TRBV3-1/TRBV3-2,TRBJ2-7,-,CASSPRRWEGKSYEQYF,TGTGCCAGCAGCCCCCGGCGGTGGGAGGGGAAGTCCTACGAGCAGTACTTC